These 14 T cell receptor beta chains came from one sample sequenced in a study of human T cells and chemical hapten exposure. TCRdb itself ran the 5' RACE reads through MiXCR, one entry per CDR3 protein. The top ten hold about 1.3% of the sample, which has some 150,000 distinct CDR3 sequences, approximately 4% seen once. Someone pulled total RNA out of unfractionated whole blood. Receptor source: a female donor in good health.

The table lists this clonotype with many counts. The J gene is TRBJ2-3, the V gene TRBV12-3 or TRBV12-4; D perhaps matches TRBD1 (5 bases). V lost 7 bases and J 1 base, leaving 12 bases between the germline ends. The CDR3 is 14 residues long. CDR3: CASKVDIGTDTQYF. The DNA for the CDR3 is TGTGCCAGCAAAGTGGACATCGGCACAGATACGCAGTATTTT.

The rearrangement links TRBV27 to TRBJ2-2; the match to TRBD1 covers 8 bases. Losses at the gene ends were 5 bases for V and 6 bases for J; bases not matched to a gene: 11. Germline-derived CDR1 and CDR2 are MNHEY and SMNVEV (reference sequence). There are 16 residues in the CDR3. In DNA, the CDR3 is TGTGCCAGCAGTCCCAGGGGCAGGGGGCTTCCCGGGGAGCTGTTTTTT. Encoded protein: CASSPRGRGLPGELFF.

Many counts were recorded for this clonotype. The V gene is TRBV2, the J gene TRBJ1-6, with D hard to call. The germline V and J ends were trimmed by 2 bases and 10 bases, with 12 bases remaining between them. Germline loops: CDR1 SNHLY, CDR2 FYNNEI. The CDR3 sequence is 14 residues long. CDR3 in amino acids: CASSEYRGGSPLHF. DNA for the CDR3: TGTGCCAGCAGTGAATACCGGGGAGGGTCACCCCTCCACTTT.

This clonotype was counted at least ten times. The CDR3 reads CASSTNRERGVDTQYF. CDR3 nucleotide sequence: TGTGCCAGCAGTACAAACCGGGAGCGGGGTGTCGATACGCAGTATTTT. The V gene is TRBV28, the J gene TRBJ2-3; 7 nucleotides align to TRBD2. Germline CDR1 and CDR2: MDHEN and SYDVKM. With V trimmed by 5 bases and J by 6 bases, 14 bases remained unmatched. The CDR3 sequence is 16 residues long. Combining the CDR3 with reference TRBV28 and TRBJ2-3 gives the whole variable domain DVKVTQSSRYLVKRTGEKVFLECVQDMDHENMFWYRQDPGLGLRLIYFSYDVKMKEKGDIPEGYSVSREKKERFSLILESASTNQTSMYLCASSTNRERGVDTQYFGPGTRLTVL.

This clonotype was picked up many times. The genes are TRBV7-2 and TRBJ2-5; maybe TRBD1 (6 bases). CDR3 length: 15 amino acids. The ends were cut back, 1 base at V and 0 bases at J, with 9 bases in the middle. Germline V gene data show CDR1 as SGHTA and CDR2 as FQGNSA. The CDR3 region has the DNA TGTGCCAGCAGCTTAGGGGACACGTACCAAGAGACCCAGTACTTC. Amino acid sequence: CASSLGDTYQETQYF.

The chain's CDR3 is CSAQRLAGGVYNEQFF. CDR3 nucleotides: TGCAGTGCTCAAAGACTAGCGGGGGGGGTTTACAATGAGCAGTTCTTC. The V gene is TRBV20-1, the J gene TRBJ2-1; 14 positions agree with TRBD2. The germline gives CDR1 DFQATT, CDR2 SNEGSKA (reference sequence). The CDR3 contains 16 residues. V trimming: 5 bases; J trimming: 4 bases; junction bases outside the gene matches: 7.

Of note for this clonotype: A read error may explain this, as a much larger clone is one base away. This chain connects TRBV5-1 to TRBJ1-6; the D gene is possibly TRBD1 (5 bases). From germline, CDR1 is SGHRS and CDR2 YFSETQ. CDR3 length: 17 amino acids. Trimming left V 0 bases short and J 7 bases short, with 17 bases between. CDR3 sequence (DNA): TGCGCCAGCAGCTTGGAGTCGGGCGGTTGGGGGAATTCACCCCTCCACTTT. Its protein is CASSLESGGWGNSPLHF.

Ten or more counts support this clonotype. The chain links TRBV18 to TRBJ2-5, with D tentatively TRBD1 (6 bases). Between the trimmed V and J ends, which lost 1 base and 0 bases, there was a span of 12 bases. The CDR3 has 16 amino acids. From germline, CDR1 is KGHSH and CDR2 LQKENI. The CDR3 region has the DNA TGTGCCAGCTCACCACGGGGACAACCGTACCAAGAGACCCAGTACTTC. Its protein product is CASSPRGQPYQETQYF.

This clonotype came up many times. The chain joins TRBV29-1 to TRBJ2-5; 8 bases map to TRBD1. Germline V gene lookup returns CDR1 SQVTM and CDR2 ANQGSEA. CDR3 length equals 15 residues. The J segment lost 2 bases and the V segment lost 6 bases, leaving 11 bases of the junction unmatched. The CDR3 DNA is TGCAGCGTCCTAGCCCCGGGACAGGATCAAGAGACCCAGTACTTC. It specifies CSVLAPGQDQETQYF.

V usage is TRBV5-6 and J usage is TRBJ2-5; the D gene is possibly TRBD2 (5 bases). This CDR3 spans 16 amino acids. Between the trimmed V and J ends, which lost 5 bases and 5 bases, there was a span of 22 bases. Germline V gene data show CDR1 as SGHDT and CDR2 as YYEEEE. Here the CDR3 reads CASRPERSGNIETQYF. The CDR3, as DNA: TGTGCCAGCAGACCGGAGCGGTCGGGGAATATTGAGACCCAGTACTTC.

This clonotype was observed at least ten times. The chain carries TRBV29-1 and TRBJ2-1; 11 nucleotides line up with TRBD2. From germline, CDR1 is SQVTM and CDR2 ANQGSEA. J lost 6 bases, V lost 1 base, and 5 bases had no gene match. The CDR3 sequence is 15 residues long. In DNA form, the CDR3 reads TGCAGCGTTGAAGGGACTAGCGGGCCCTCCAATGAGCAGTTCTTC. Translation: CSVEGTSGPSNEQFF.

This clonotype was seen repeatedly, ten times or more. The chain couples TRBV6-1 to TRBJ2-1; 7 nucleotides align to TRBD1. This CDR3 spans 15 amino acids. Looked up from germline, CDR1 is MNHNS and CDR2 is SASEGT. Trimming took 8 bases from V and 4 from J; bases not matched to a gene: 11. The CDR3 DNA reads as TGTGCCAGCGAGAGGAGTAAGGGGGCTTACAATGAGCAGTTCTTC. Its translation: CASERSKGAYNEQFF.

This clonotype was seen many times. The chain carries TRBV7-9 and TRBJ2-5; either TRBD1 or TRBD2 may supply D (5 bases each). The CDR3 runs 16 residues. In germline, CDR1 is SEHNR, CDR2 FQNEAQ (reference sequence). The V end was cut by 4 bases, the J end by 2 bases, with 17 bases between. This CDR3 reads CASSSWDHRSQETQYF. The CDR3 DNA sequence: TGTGCCAGCAGCTCCTGGGACCACAGGAGTCAAGAGACCCAGTACTTC.

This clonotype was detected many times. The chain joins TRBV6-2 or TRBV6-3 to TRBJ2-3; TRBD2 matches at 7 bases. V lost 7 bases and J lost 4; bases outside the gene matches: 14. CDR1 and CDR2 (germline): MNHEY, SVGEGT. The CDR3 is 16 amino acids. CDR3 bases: TGTGCCAGCACCCTTATCGCTAGCGGCGTCTCAGATACGCAGTATTTT. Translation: CASTLIASGVSDTQYF.